Below, 27 T cell receptor beta chains from the same sample are listed, as sequenced in a study of shared clonotypes between healthy human individuals. Assay: immunoSEQ multiplex PCR; the TCRdb copy retains only in-frame clones and omits some. The top ten hold 0.067% of the sample, which has 180,000 or so clones, over 85% seen once. The sequencing input was naive CD4+ T cells sorted from blood. Noted subset: CD45RA+ positively selected. The receptor source for this set is a woman aged 25 to 45 in good health.

The rearrangement uses TRBV6-1 and TRBJ2-7; D gene unclear. V gave up 1 base and J gave up 7 bases, with 8 bases separating them. CDR3 length equals 12 residues. Per germline, CDR1 MNHNS and CDR2 SASEGT. CDR3 residues: CASSEGAWEQYF. CDR3 bases: TGTGCCAGCAGTGAAGGGGCCTGGGAGCAGTACTTC.

This chain connects TRBV10-3 to TRBJ1-1; perhaps TRBD1 as D (5 bases). Deletions cut 5 bases from V and 5 bases from J, with 15 bases between. This CDR3 comprises 14 residues. Germline V gene lookup returns CDR1 ENHRY and CDR2 SYGVKD. CDR3 bases: TGTGCCATCAGTAAACAGGACCGGGGGACTGAAGCTTTCTTT. It specifies CAISKQDRGTEAFF.

The chain joins TRBV5-1 to TRBJ1-1, with 10 bases fitting TRBD1. CDR1 and CDR2 from the germline V gene are SGHRS and YFSETQ. V lost 7 bases to trimming and J lost 6 bases; unmatched junction nucleotides: 9. The CDR3 is 14 amino acids. The CDR3 DNA reads TGCGCCAGCTCGAGGGACAGGGGAAGTCCTGAAGCTTTCTTT. This codes for CASSRDRGSPEAFF.

The chain combines TRBV10-3 with TRBJ1-6; D unresolved. Germline V gene data show CDR1 as ENHRY and CDR2 as SYGVKD. This CDR3 is 12 amino acids long. Deletions cut 0 bases from V and 11 bases from J, with 5 bases between. The CDR3 nucleotides are TGTGCCATCAGTGAGTCGAACCCACCCCTCCACTTT. Its protein product is CAISESNPPLHF.

The rearrangement uses TRBV5-1 and TRBJ1-4; a weak D match, TRBD1 (6 bases). V was cut by 3 bases and J by 4 bases, with 10 bases left in between. The CDR3 runs to 14 residues. Germline V gives CDR1 SGHRS, CDR2 YFSETQ. In DNA form, the CDR3 reads TGCGCCAGCAGCTGGGGGGCGCTTAATGAAAAACTGTTTTTT. The encoded protein is CASSWGALNEKLFF.

V usage is TRBV19 and J usage is TRBJ1-2; D might be TRBD1 (5 bases). The V end was cut by 7 bases, the J end by 0 bases, with 21 bases between. CDR1 is LNHDA, CDR2 SQIVND, per germline (reference sequence). The CDR3 has 17 amino acids. The DNA for the CDR3 is TGTGCCAGTATGGGTCAGGGACTTCTGTCACCTAACTATGGCTACACCTTC. Encoded protein: CASMGQGLLSPNYGYTF.

CDR3 DNA: TGCGCCAGCAGCCAGCCGGAGCGGGGCTCCTACGAGCAGTACTTC. Translated: CASSQPERGSYEQYF. This chain joins TRBV5-1 and TRBJ2-7, with TRBD2 identical over 7 bases. The V segment lost 4 bases and the J segment 0 bases; nucleotides outside the gene matches: 7. This CDR3 is 15 amino acids long. Per the germline V gene, CDR1 is SGHRS and CDR2 is YFSETQ.

The V gene is TRBV5-4, the J gene TRBJ1-2; weak D call: TRBD1 (5 bases). Germline V CDR1 and CDR2: SGHNT, YYREEE (reference sequence). CDR3 length: 15 residues. Trimming shortened V by 4 bases and J by 4 bases, and 17 bases separated the two germline ends. CDR3 protein: CASSPGTGWGYGYTF. As DNA, the CDR3 is TGTGCCAGCAGCCCTGGGACGGGCTGGGGCTATGGCTACACCTTC.

V gene TRBV28 combines with J gene TRBJ2-7, with D perhaps TRBD1 or TRBD2 (5 bases each). Between the trimmed V and J ends, which lost 7 bases and 5 bases, there was a span of 12 bases. Germline V gene lookup returns CDR1 MDHEN and CDR2 SYDVKM. This CDR3 is built from 12 residues. The CDR3 bases are TGTGCCAGCATGGGACCACGGGACGAGCAGTACTTC. Protein sequence: CASMGPRDEQYF. Filled out from reference TRBV28 and TRBJ2-7, the complete variable domain reads DVKVTQSSRYLVKRTGEKVFLECVQDMDHENMFWYRQDPGLGLRLIYFSYDVKMKEKGDIPEGYSVSREKKERFSLILESASTNQTSMYLCASMGPRDEQYFGPGTRLTVT.

The chain joins TRBV10-2 to TRBJ1-1; D unclear. Per germline, CDR1 WSHSY and CDR2 SAAADI. The V end lost 7 bases, the J end lost 0 bases, and 12 bases lay between the germline ends. This CDR3 is built from 14 residues. The CDR3 DNA sequence: TGCGCCAGCATTCCGGACCGATTGAACACTGAAGCTTTCTTT. This encodes CASIPDRLNTEAFF.

The CDR3 protein is CASRPGLAGDLYEQYF. The CDR3, as DNA: TGTGCCAGCAGGCCCGGACTAGCGGGAGATCTCTACGAGCAGTACTTC. This chain uses TRBV5-4 with TRBJ2-7, with 13 bases aligning to TRBD2. Germline values: CDR1 SGHNT, CDR2 YYREEE (reference sequence). This CDR3 spans 16 amino acids. Trimming cost V 5 bases and J 3 bases; bases outside gene matches: 8.

The chain links TRBV25-1 to TRBJ2-3; 8 bases fit TRBD1. The CDR3 covers 14 residues. Germline trimming cut 4 bases from V and 4 bases from J; bases unmatched to any gene: 4. Germline V gene sequence: CDR1 MGHDK, CDR2 SYGVNS. The CDR3 DNA sequence: TGTGCCAGCAGTGTTCAGGGGGCCGCAGATACGCAGTATTTT. Translation gives CASSVQGAADTQYF.

This chain connects TRBV28 to TRBJ2-7; perhaps TRBD2 as D (6 bases). The CDR3 length is 14 residues. Germline assignment: CDR1 MDHEN and CDR2 SYDVKM. V shed 7 bases and J shed 6 bases, with 19 bases lying between them. Here the CDR3 reads CASTPGGPIAEQYF. The CDR3 region has the DNA TGTGCCAGCACGCCTGGAGGGCCTATCGCCGAGCAGTACTTC. Full variable domain (missing parts from reference TRBV28 and TRBJ2-7): DVKVTQSSRYLVKRTGEKVFLECVQDMDHENMFWYRQDPGLGLRLIYFSYDVKMKEKGDIPEGYSVSREKKERFSLILESASTNQTSMYLCASTPGGPIAEQYFGPGTRLTVT.

J is TRBJ2-5 and V is TRBV11-2; TRBD1 matches 10 bases. The CDR3 extends over 14 amino acids. The germline CDR1 and CDR2 sequences are SGHAT and FQNNGV. With V trimmed by 7 bases and J by 7 bases, 9 bases remained unmatched. CDR3 region: CASTRQGAVGTQYF. CDR3 DNA sequence: TGTGCCAGCACCCGACAGGGGGCAGTGGGGACCCAGTACTTC.

The rearrangement links TRBV28 to TRBJ1-5, with D possibly being TRBD1 (5 bases). Germline V gives CDR1 MDHEN, CDR2 SYDVKM. This CDR3 has 18 residues. The V end was cut by 1 base, the J end by 0 bases, with 16 bases between. CDR3 loop: CASSLSGVGTASNQPQHF. The CDR3 DNA follows: TGTGCCAGCAGTTTATCGGGGGTGGGGACGGCTAGCAATCAGCCCCAGCATTTT.

The chain carries TRBV29-1 and TRBJ2-7; the D is unclear. Germline V gene sequence: CDR1 SQVTM, CDR2 ANQGSEA. CDR3 length: 16 residues. V was trimmed by 0 bases and J by 2 bases, leaving 17 bases between them. The CDR3 region has the DNA TGCAGCGTTGAAGATCTATTTATGGACGGAACCTACGAGCAGTACTTC. It yields the protein CSVEDLFMDGTYEQYF.

This clone was recorded only once. This sequence joins TRBV5-1 and TRBJ2-7; D remains unclear. Deletions cut 1 base from V and 2 bases from J, with 10 bases between. Looked up from germline, CDR1 is SGHRS and CDR2 is YFSETQ. The length of the CDR3 is 14 residues. CDR3 sequence reads: CASSLSGTPYEQYF. In nucleotides, the CDR3 is TGCGCCAGCAGCTTGTCCGGTACCCCCTACGAGCAGTACTTC.

The J gene is TRBJ2-7, the V gene TRBV30; D not certain. The CDR3 is 15 amino acids. Between the trimmed V and J ends, which lost 0 bases and 0 bases, there was a span of 12 bases. Germline-derived CDR1 and CDR2 are GTSNPN and SVGIG (reference sequence). The CDR3 loop is CAWSVRNVYSYEQYF. DNA of the CDR3: TGTGCCTGGAGTGTACGGAACGTATACTCCTACGAGCAGTACTTC.

This sequence joins TRBV30 and TRBJ1-5; D gene ambiguous. The V end was cut by 0 bases, the J end by 6 bases, with 12 bases between. Germline values: CDR1 GTSNPN, CDR2 SVGIG (reference sequence). This CDR3 has 14 residues. The CDR3 DNA sequence: TGTGCCTGGAGTGTCGGTGGATGGAGTCAGCCCCAGCATTTT. Translated, it gives CAWSVGGWSQPQHF.

The chain is built from TRBV28 and TRBJ2-1; the D call may be TRBD1 or TRBD2 (6 bases each). The V end was cut by 3 bases, the J end by 3 bases, with 18 bases between. This CDR3 has 17 amino acids. CDR1 and CDR2 (germline): MDHEN, SYDVKM. The CDR3 DNA reads TGTGCCAGCAGTTTTCTCCGACGACAGGAGGGCTACAATGAGCAGTTCTTC. Its translation is CASSFLRRQEGYNEQFF.

The chain has TRBV11-3 and TRBJ2-7; D is undetermined. Germline CDR1 SGHNT, CDR2 YENEEA. The CDR3 has 10 residues. The V end lost 3 bases, the J end lost 5 bases, and 2 bases lay between the germline ends. CDR3 sequence reads: CASSFNEQYF. CDR3 bases: TGTGCCAGCAGCTTTAACGAGCAGTACTTC.

The rearrangement joins TRBV7-8 to TRBJ1-1; D is uncertain. V lost 5 bases and J lost 0, with 10 bases in between. Germline V gene data show CDR1 as SGHVS and CDR2 as FQNEAQ. This CDR3 spans 14 amino acids. The CDR3 sequence is CASSRQRMNTEAFF. CDR3 DNA: TGTGCCAGCAGCCGACAAAGGATGAACACTGAAGCTTTCTTT.

V is TRBV5-4 and J is TRBJ2-5; TRBD1 agrees at 9 bases. Germline V CDR1 and CDR2: SGHNT, YYREEE (reference sequence). The junction had 6 bases not matched to a gene; V was cut back by 4 bases and J by 2 bases. CDR3 length: 15 amino acids. The CDR3 spells CASSLRDRDQETQYF. CDR3 DNA: TGTGCCAGCAGCCTCCGGGACAGGGATCAAGAGACCCAGTACTTC.

This chain connects TRBV28 to TRBJ2-1; 8 bases align to TRBD2. Trimming removed 7 bases from V and 5 bases from J; junction bases left unmatched: 13. CDR1 MDHEN and CDR2 SYDVKM come from the germline V gene. The CDR3 contains 16 residues. CDR3 sequence reads: CASKVSGSNPDNEQFF. The CDR3 DNA follows: TGTGCCAGCAAAGTAAGCGGGAGTAATCCCGACAATGAGCAGTTCTTC.

V usage is TRBV28 and J usage is TRBJ1-5; D is uncertain. V was trimmed by 5 bases and J by 2 bases, leaving 7 bases between them. Germline assignment: CDR1 MDHEN and CDR2 SYDVKM. This CDR3 spans 13 amino acids. DNA for the CDR3: TGTGCCAGCAGTAGTCCGGGCAATCAGCCCCAGCATTTT. This encodes CASSSPGNQPQHF.

The rearrangement uses TRBV6-1 and TRBJ2-1; D is undetermined. Trimming cost V 2 bases and J 3 bases, with 14 bases left between them. The CDR3 extends over 16 amino acids. Germline V CDR1 and CDR2: MNHNS, SASEGT. DNA of the CDR3: TGTGCCAGCAGTGAAACCTTTCGGAGCTACTACAATGAGCAGTTCTTC. Residues: CASSETFRSYYNEQFF.

This chain joins TRBV30 and TRBJ1-1; TRBD1 aligns across 8 bases. Germline CDR1 and CDR2: GTSNPN and SVGIG (reference sequence). The CDR3 is 12 residues long. J gave up 4 bases and V 6 bases, and 4 bases lay outside the gene matches. Here the CDR3 reads CACTGGGTEAFF. DNA of the CDR3: TGTGCCTGTACAGGGGGAGGCACTGAAGCTTTCTTT.